The 28 T cell receptor beta chains in this list originate from one sample, sequenced in a study of cytomegalovirus exposure and HLA in healthy donors. Primers for the PCR totalled 60 Vbeta and 13 Jbeta. The data were produced by immunoSEQ multiplex PCR, yet TCRdb's version contains in-frame clones alone and is incomplete. The table lists approximately 76,000 clones, roughly 64% of them singletons, with approximately 5.7% in the top ten. The specimen sequenced was PBMCs. These receptors originate from a man aged 25 to 45 in good health and CMV-seropositive.

V gene TRBV28 combines with J gene TRBJ1-5, with 11 nucleotides matching TRBD1. The CDR3 runs to 17 residues. Trimming removed 7 bases from V and 7 bases from J; junction bases left unmatched: 15. CDR1 and CDR2 (germline): MDHEN, SYDVKM. The CDR3 reads CASTPLGDRGMGQPQHF. In DNA, the CDR3 is TGTGCCAGCACTCCATTAGGGGACAGGGGGATGGGGCAGCCCCAGCATTTT.

This clone is a singleton in its sample. The rearrangement joins TRBV6-1 to TRBJ1-3; 8 bases fit TRBD1. The CDR3 extends over 15 amino acids. V gave up 5 bases and J gave up 4 bases; unmatched junction bases: 7. The V gene's germline CDR1 is MNHNS and CDR2 SASEGT. In DNA form, the CDR3 reads TGTGCCAGCAGTTCCAGACAGGGGTCCGGAAACACCATATATTTT. It encodes CASSSRQGSGNTIYF.

This chain links TRBV10-2 with TRBJ2-7; 9 bases fit TRBD1. The V segment lost 4 bases and the J segment 5 bases; nucleotides outside the gene matches: 9. The germline V gene has CDR1 WSHSY and CDR2 SAAADI. The CDR3 covers 15 residues. The CDR3, as DNA: TGCGCCAGCAGTGGTACCGGGACAGGGTTGGACGAGCAGTACTTC. Translation: CASSGTGTGLDEQYF.

V gene TRBV19 combines with J gene TRBJ1-5; D unclear. Trimming pared 8 bases from V and 2 bases from J, leaving 7 bases between. Germline V gene data show CDR1 as LNHDA and CDR2 as SQIVND (reference sequence). The CDR3 has 12 amino acids. The CDR3 coding sequence is TGTGCCAGTCGCCGAGGCAATCAGCCCCAGCATTTT. Translated, it gives CASRRGNQPQHF. The full variable domain, completed using reference TRBV19 and TRBJ1-5, is DGGITQSPKYLFRKEGQNVTLSCEQNLNHDAMYWYRQDPGQGLRLIYYSQIVNDFQKGDIAEGYSVSREKKESFPLTVTSAQKNPTAFYLCASRRGNQPQHFGDGTRLSIL.

V is TRBV6-5 and J is TRBJ2-7; TRBD1 agrees at 8 bases. Germline-derived CDR1 and CDR2 are MNHEY and SVGAGI. This CDR3 has 14 amino acids. After removal of 2 bases from V and 7 bases from J, the junction contained 7 bases not matched to a gene. The CDR3: CASSYGTGLSEQYF. The CDR3 nucleotides read TGTGCCAGCAGTTACGGGACAGGCTTGAGTGAGCAGTACTTC.

The rearrangement links TRBV11-3 to TRBJ2-7; the match to TRBD1 covers 7 bases. Germline V gene sequence: CDR1 SGHNT, CDR2 YENEEA. J lost 3 bases, V lost 5 bases, and 4 bases had no gene match. This CDR3 has 13 amino acids. CDR3 in amino acids: CASSVGQLYEQYF. The CDR3 DNA reads as TGTGCCAGCAGCGTGGGACAGCTCTACGAGCAGTACTTC.

The CDR3: CARIFGAGGSAGFF. In DNA, the CDR3 is TGTGCCAGGATCTTTGGGGCGGGGGGATCAGCAGGGTTCTTC. The J gene is TRBJ2-1, the V gene TRBV28; 8 nucleotides match TRBD2. CDR3 length: 14 residues. After removal of 9 bases from V and 15 bases from J, the junction contained 19 bases not matched to a gene. CDR1 is MDHEN, CDR2 SYDVKM, per germline.

The chain is built from TRBV6-5 and TRBJ2-1, with TRBD1 identical over 7 bases. CDR3 size: 14 residues. The germline V gene encodes CDR1 MNHEY and CDR2 SVGAGI. V lost 2 bases, J lost 6 bases, and 4 bases stayed unmatched. The DNA for the CDR3 is TGTGCCAGCAGTTACGGGACAGCACGCAATGAGCAGTTCTTC. This translates into CASSYGTARNEQFF.

The chain recombines TRBV28 with TRBJ1-2; possibly TRBD1 for D (6 bases). Trimming removed 8 bases from V and 0 bases from J, with 31 bases in between. Germline-derived CDR1 and CDR2 are MDHEN and SYDVKM. The CDR3 sequence is 20 residues long. Here the CDR3 DNA reads TGTGCCAGCCTAAGGGGGTCGTTACTCCAAACACAGGCAACTAACTATGGCTACACCTTC. It specifies CASLRGSLLQTQATNYGYTF.

The chain couples TRBV7-3 to TRBJ2-7; 9 bases align to TRBD1. Germline assignment: CDR1 SGHTA and CDR2 FQGTGA. This CDR3 is built from 13 residues. Losses at the gene ends were 5 bases for V and 4 bases for J; bases not matched to a gene: 3. Here the CDR3 reads CASSRDREYEQYF. The CDR3 region has the DNA TGTGCCAGCAGCAGGGACAGGGAGTACGAGCAGTACTTC. Drawing the rest from reference TRBV7-3 and TRBJ2-7, the complete variable domain is GAGVSQTPSNKVTEKGKYVELRCDPISGHTALYWYRQSLGQGPEFLIYFQGTGAADDSGLPNDRFFAVRPEGSVSTLKIQRTERGDSAVYLCASSRDREYEQYFGPGTRLTVT.

This chain connects TRBV18 to TRBJ2-1, with D perhaps matching TRBD2 (6 bases). This CDR3 comprises 17 residues. The V and J ends lost 3 bases and 6 bases respectively, with 21 bases between them. Germline CDR1 is KGHSH and CDR2 is LQKENI. CDR3 sequence reads: CASSPLGGATRSNEQFF. DNA for the CDR3: TGTGCCAGCTCACCCCTTGGCGGGGCGACACGTAGCAATGAGCAGTTCTTC.

The V and J genes are TRBV10-2 and TRBJ2-7, with 9 bases identical to TRBD1. CDR3 size: 15 residues. Per the germline V gene, CDR1 is WSHSY and CDR2 is SAAADI. The trim removed 2 bases at V and 2 bases at J, leaving 4 bases unmatched. This chain's CDR3 is CASSEIGTGTYEQYF. The DNA of the CDR3 is TGCGCCAGCAGTGAGATCGGGACAGGGACCTACGAGCAGTACTTC.

On this clone: At one of its ends the junction is not consistent with the germline gene, which may arise from a read error. J is TRBJ2-5 and V is TRBV7-7; no clear D gene. The CDR3 contains 14 residues. The germline CDR1 and CDR2 sequences are SSHAT and FNYEAQ (reference sequence). The CDR3 reads CASSLREYQETQYF. As DNA, the CDR3 is TGTGCTAGCAGCTTAAGAGAGTACCAAGAGACCCAGTACTTC.

This clone was seen ten or more times. V gene TRBV6-1 combines with J gene TRBJ2-7; 7 bases fit TRBD1. Germline V gene lookup returns CDR1 MNHNS and CDR2 SASEGT. J was trimmed by 3 bases and V by 5 bases; bases with no gene match: 7. The CDR3 is 14 amino acids. The CDR3: CASSTTGSGYEQYF. As DNA, the CDR3 is TGTGCCAGCAGTACGACAGGGAGTGGCTACGAGCAGTACTTC.

This clone was picked up a small number of times. Because the CDR3 is missing its conserved closing phenylalanine or tryptophan, this is likely a read error. This chain joins TRBV5-1 and TRBJ2-2; 9 bases match TRBD2. V gave up 1 base and J gave up 3 bases; unmatched junction bases: 4. Per the germline V gene, CDR1 is SGHRS and CDR2 is YFSETQ. CDR3 length: 16 amino acids. The CDR3 here is CASSLRLADYTGELFS. The CDR3 DNA reads TGCGCCAGCAGCTTGAGACTAGCGGATTACACCGGGGAGCTGTTTTCT.

This clone appeared a few times. Relative to the germline gene, one junction end is altered; a read error may explain this. This chain uses TRBV25-1 with TRBJ1-4, with 9 bases matching TRBD1. Germline-derived CDR1 and CDR2 are MGHDK and SYGVNS. The CDR3 spans 11 residues. The CDR3 sequence is CARGQGRKTVF. CDR3 DNA: TGTGCCAGAGGACAGGGGAGAAAAACTGTTTTT.

The J gene is TRBJ2-3, the V gene TRBV10-3, with 12 bases fitting TRBD2. This CDR3 is 16 amino acids long. V lost 3 bases and J lost 7; bases outside the gene matches: 8. The germline V gene has CDR1 ENHRY and CDR2 SYGVKD. The CDR3 is CAISESLAGGSNTQYF. In DNA form, the CDR3 reads TGTGCCATCAGTGAATCACTAGCGGGGGGCTCGAATACGCAGTATTTT.

This chain links TRBV6-6 with TRBJ2-7; TRBD1 agrees at 9 bases. Trimming took 8 bases from V and 3 from J; bases not matched to a gene: 5. Germline V lookup: CDR1 MNHNY, CDR2 SVGAGI (reference sequence). This CDR3 comprises 13 residues. This chain's CDR3 is CASRDRVGYEQYF. The CDR3 DNA reads TGTGCCAGCCGGGACAGGGTGGGCTACGAGCAGTACTTC.

In DNA form, the CDR3 reads TGTGCCAGCAGCCAAGTTGGCGGAAACTACGAGCAGTACTTC. As protein: CASSQVGGNYEQYF. This sequence joins TRBV14 and TRBJ2-7, with no clear D. The CDR3 consists of 14 residues. Germline assignment: CDR1 SGHDN and CDR2 FVKESK. Trimming left V 1 base short and J 3 bases short, with 10 bases between.

The chain couples TRBV15 to TRBJ1-2; 7 nucleotides line up with TRBD1. CDR3 length: 15 residues. Germline CDR1 and CDR2: LNHNV and YYDKDF (reference sequence). V lost 0 bases, J lost 8 bases, and 9 bases stayed unmatched. The DNA of the CDR3 is TGTGCCACCAGCAGAGATCAGACAGGGTCGAAAGGCTACACCTTC. This encodes CATSRDQTGSKGYTF.

The chain combines TRBV25-1 with TRBJ1-2; D uncertain. Trimming took 9 bases from V and 3 from J, leaving 17 bases between them. Germline values: CDR1 MGHDK, CDR2 SYGVNS. This CDR3 region has 14 residues. The CDR3, as DNA: TGTGCCAGGCTATCAACGCCCTTTGACTATGGCTACACCTTC. It translates to CARLSTPFDYGYTF.

The genes are TRBV2 and TRBJ1-5; 10 bases map to TRBD1. Germline-derived CDR1 and CDR2 are SNHLY and FYNNEI. The trim removed 1 base at V and 3 bases at J, leaving 9 bases unmatched. The CDR3 contains 18 residues. The CDR3 DNA is TGTGCCAGCAGTGAAGAAAGATGGGGACAGGGGTTCAATCAGCCCCAGCATTTT. Amino acids: CASSEERWGQGFNQPQHF.

J is TRBJ1-5 and V is TRBV19; a possible D gene is TRBD1 (6 bases). The CDR3 loop spans 15 amino acids. The V gene lost 3 bases and the J gene lost 3 bases, with 12 bases spanning the gap. Germline assignment: CDR1 LNHDA and CDR2 SQIVND (reference sequence). CDR3 in amino acids: CASSMSRGINQPQHF. The CDR3, as DNA: TGTGCCAGTAGTATGTCCAGGGGAATCAATCAGCCCCAGCATTTT.

V and J are TRBV20-1 and TRBJ2-1, with D uncertain. The ends were cut back, 2 bases at V and 14 bases at J, with 13 bases in the middle. Germline CDR1 reads DFQATT; CDR2 reads SNEGSKA (reference sequence). This CDR3 is 11 amino acids long. The CDR3 reads CSARSSPREFF. The CDR3 coding sequence is TGCAGTGCTAGATCCTCACCCCGAGAGTTCTTC.

The sample holds a few counts of this clone. V gene TRBV7-9 combines with J gene TRBJ2-5, with D possibly TRBD2 on 7 matching bases. The CDR3 runs 14 residues. With 5 bases removed from V and 5 bases from J, the gap between germline ends came to 15 bases. Germline assignment: CDR1 SEHNR and CDR2 FQNEAQ (reference sequence). CDR3 nucleotide sequence: TGTGCCAGCAGCATAGACGGGGGGCGTGAGACCCAGTACTTC. Residues: CASSIDGGRETQYF.

The chain is built from TRBV19 and TRBJ1-1; D possibly corresponds to TRBD1 (6 bases). The length of the CDR3 is 13 residues. Trimming removed 4 bases at V and 3 bases at J, with 9 bases between. CDR1 is LNHDA and CDR2 is SQIVND in the germline V gene (reference sequence). DNA for the CDR3: TGTGCCAGTAGTACGAACAGGGACACTGAAGCTTTCTTT. It codes for CASSTNRDTEAFF. The variable domain in full, with the rest retrieved from reference TRBV19 and TRBJ1-1, is DGGITQSPKYLFRKEGQNVTLSCEQNLNHDAMYWYRQDPGQGLRLIYYSQIVNDFQKGDIAEGYSVSREKKESFPLTVTSAQKNPTAFYLCASSTNRDTEAFFGQGTRLTVV.

The V call is TRBV2, the J call TRBJ1-1; 9 nucleotides match TRBD1. Unmatched junction bases numbered 0, after V lost 6 bases and J lost 1 base. Per germline, CDR1 SNHLY and CDR2 FYNNEI. The CDR3 runs 13 residues. CDR3 coding DNA: TGTGCCAGCAGGACAGGGGGGAACACTGAAGCTTTCTTT. The encoded protein is CASRTGGNTEAFF.

The chain couples TRBV10-3 to TRBJ2-7; tentatively, D is TRBD1 (6 bases). Germline-derived CDR1 and CDR2 are ENHRY and SYGVKD. CDR3 length: 15 amino acids. V shed 3 bases and J shed 3 bases, with 15 bases lying between them. CDR3 DNA sequence: TGTGCCATCAGTGAACTTACGGGACACCTCTACGAGCAGTACTTC. It is translated as CAISELTGHLYEQYF.